This T cell receptor beta chain was captured in a study of T-cell reconstitution after alpha-beta-depleted transplantation in children. Germline assignment: CDR1 SGHRS and CDR2 YFSETQ. The J segment lost 3 bases and the V segment lost 2 bases, leaving 9 bases of the junction unmatched. The CDR3 runs 16 residues. TCRbeta library preparation incorporated unique molecular identifiers. TCRdb redid the calling of the PCR reads with MiXCR, one entry per CDR3 protein. The data hold about 250,000 distinct CDR3 sequences, with more than 20% observed a single time. This clonotype came up a few times. What it binds is not known. Study conclusions and caveats: There were reportedly several hundred expanded graft clones from which alpha-beta T cells came about two months after transplant. Counts and diversity of T cells one year after transplant came mostly from newly produced T cells. Several patients had high TCRbeta diversity at day 60; it came from surviving recipient T cells and thymic progenitors.

The receptor was isolated from a female patient younger than 10 who had a stem cell transplant for congenital amegakaryocytic thrombocytopenia, so the T cells may come from the graft donor. Sequencing was performed on PBMCs, mostly from graft donor cells, taken 360 days after TCRalphabeta/CD19-depleted stem cell transplant. The chain joins TRBV5-1 to TRBJ2-7; 9 bases are a match to TRBD1. The CDR3 nucleotides are TGCGCCAGCAGCTTTTCCCGGACAGGGGAGGGCTACGAGCAGTACTTC. As protein: CASSFSRTGEGYEQYF.